These 17 T cell receptor beta chains originate from one sample sequenced in a study of CD8 T cells in ankylosing spondylitis. From the 5' RACE reads, TCRdb called clonotypes with MiXCR, one entry per CDR3 protein. The sample records 150,000 to 200,000 distinct CDR3 sequences, around a sixth being singletons. Sequencing was done on a sample of blood, either unsorted or a sorted T cell fraction (not recorded which). These receptors all stem from a male donor under 30 with ankylosing spondylitis or in good health (not recorded which).

This clonotype was detected ten times or more. This rearrangement joins TRBV5-6 to TRBJ2-3, with 7 bases identical to TRBD1. The J segment lost 1 base and the V segment lost 3 bases, leaving 2 bases of the junction unmatched. There are 14 residues in the CDR3. Germline V lookup: CDR1 SGHDT, CDR2 YYEEEE. The CDR3 region is CASSWDSGTDTQYF. CDR3 nucleotides: TGTGCCAGCAGCTGGGACAGCGGCACAGATACGCAGTATTTT.

This clonotype has ten or more counts. This chain uses TRBV18 with TRBJ2-1; 9 nucleotides match TRBD2. The ends lost 3 bases at V and 8 bases at J; junction bases unmatched: 8. In germline, CDR1 is KGHSH, CDR2 LQKENI. This CDR3 has 15 amino acids. In DNA, the CDR3 is TGTGCCAGCTCACCCCCTGCGGGAGGGCCCTATGAGCAGTTCTTC. Its protein product is CASSPPAGGPYEQFF.

This clonotype was seen at least ten times. The V gene is TRBV18, the J gene TRBJ2-3; 9 nucleotides align to TRBD2. CDR1 and CDR2 from the germline V gene are KGHSH and LQKENI. The V gene end was trimmed by 3 bases and the J gene end by 6 bases; junction bases not matched to a gene: 10. The CDR3 covers 16 residues. This CDR3 is CASSPGASGDPDTQYF. The CDR3 bases are TGTGCCAGCTCACCGGGCGCTAGCGGGGACCCGGATACGCAGTATTTT.

This chain uses TRBV6-1 with TRBJ2-1; 12 bases match TRBD2. The CDR3 contains 14 residues. CDR1 is MNHNS, CDR2 SASEGT, per germline. V was pared by 6 bases and J by 6 bases, with 3 bases of the junction left unmatched. Here the CDR3 DNA reads TGTGCCAGCAGCACGACTAGCGGGAGCAATGAGCAGTTCTTC. Translation: CASSTTSGSNEQFF.

This clonotype was seen repeatedly, ten times or more. CDR3 region: CASSSGQWLTSTDTQYF. CDR3 in DNA: TGTGCCAGCAGCTCGGGACAATGGTTAACTAGCACAGATACGCAGTATTTT. This chain uses TRBV27 with TRBJ2-3, with D possibly matching TRBD1 (6 bases). Trimming shortened V by 6 bases and J by 0 bases, and 19 bases separated the two germline ends. The CDR3 is made up of 17 amino acids. The germline gives CDR1 MNHEY, CDR2 SMNVEV (reference sequence).

This rearrangement joins TRBV7-9 to TRBJ2-3, with 11 bases matching TRBD2. CDR3 size: 17 residues. V lost 3 bases and J lost 6; bases outside the gene matches: 11. Germline V CDR1 and CDR2: SEHNR, FQNEAQ (reference sequence). This CDR3 is CASSFDPGTSGSDTQYF. In DNA form, the CDR3 reads TGTGCCAGCAGCTTCGACCCCGGGACTAGCGGTTCGGATACGCAGTATTTT.

This clonotype was seen at least ten times. The V call is TRBV10-3, the J call TRBJ2-7, with TRBD2 matching 10 bases. The V gene end was trimmed by 6 bases and the J gene end by 5 bases; junction bases not matched to a gene: 7. The CDR3 has 14 amino acids. Germline V gives CDR1 ENHRY, CDR2 SYGVKD. CDR3 sequence reads: CAIRGAGGPNEQYF. For the CDR3, the DNA is TGTGCCATCAGGGGAGCGGGAGGGCCGAACGAGCAGTACTTC.

This clonotype was seen many times. This chain connects TRBV7-2 to TRBJ2-1; possible D gene TRBD2, 6 bases. Germline V gene data show CDR1 as SGHTA and CDR2 as FQGNSA. The V gene lost 5 bases and the J gene lost 6 bases, with 17 bases spanning the gap. The CDR3 is 15 amino acids. CDR3 DNA: TGTGCCAGCAGCGAGTGGTCGGGAGCGTCCAATGAGCAGTTCTTC. Translating it yields CASSEWSGASNEQFF.

This clonotype showed up many times. The J gene is TRBJ2-6, the V gene TRBV20-1; the match to TRBD2 covers 8 bases. Losses at the gene ends were 1 base for V and 4 bases for J; bases not matched to a gene: 6. Germline values: CDR1 DFQATT, CDR2 SNEGSKA (reference sequence). The CDR3 loop spans 16 amino acids. CDR3 amino acids: CSARAQPGGGANVLTF. The CDR3 DNA is TGCAGTGCTAGAGCCCAACCGGGGGGGGGGGCCAACGTCCTGACTTTC.

In its sample, this clonotype was seen many times. The V and J genes are TRBV25-1 and TRBJ1-4; D unclear. The V end lost 2 bases, the J end lost 12 bases, and 16 bases lay between the germline ends. Germline lookup yields CDR1 MGHDK and CDR2 SYGVNS. The CDR3 extends over 14 amino acids. This CDR3 reads CASSELPGWAELFF. The CDR3 nucleotides are TGTGCCAGCAGTGAACTCCCGGGTTGGGCAGAACTGTTTTTT.

This clonotype was detected ten times or more. The genes are TRBV10-3 and TRBJ1-2, with D unclear. The V end lost 0 bases, the J end lost 7 bases, and 3 bases lay between the germline ends. The germline V gene encodes CDR1 ENHRY and CDR2 SYGVKD. The length of the CDR3 is 11 residues. Written as DNA, the CDR3 is TGTGCCATCAGTGAGTCATCTGGCTACACCTTC. It specifies CAISESSGYTF.

This clonotype appeared many times. The chain employs TRBV6-2 or TRBV6-3 and TRBJ1-5; D may be TRBD1 (6 bases). The V gene lost 5 bases and the J gene lost 8 bases, with 16 bases spanning the gap. CDR1 and CDR2 from the germline V gene are MNHEY and SVGEGT. The CDR3 length is 14 residues. CDR3 region: CASSLPGAGEPQHF. The CDR3, as DNA: TGTGCCAGCAGTCTCCCAGGGGCAGGGGAGCCCCAGCATTTT.

This clonotype was observed many times. The chain links TRBV19 to TRBJ2-7; 9 bases are a match to TRBD2. V shed 5 bases, J shed 2 bases, and the junction held 4 bases outside the gene matches. The CDR3 has 14 residues. CDR1 is LNHDA and CDR2 is SQIVND in the germline V gene (reference sequence). CDR3 DNA sequence: TGTGCCAGTAGTGGATCTAGCGGGGCCTACGAGCAGTACTTC. Translating gives CASSGSSGAYEQYF. The whole variable domain, filled in from reference TRBV19 and TRBJ2-7, reads DGGITQSPKYLFRKEGQNVTLSCEQNLNHDAMYWYRQDPGQGLRLIYYSQIVNDFQKGDIAEGYSVSREKKESFPLTVTSAQKNPTAFYLCASSGSSGAYEQYFGPGTRLTVT.

In this sample, this clonotype turned up many times. The chain links TRBV12-3 or TRBV12-4 to TRBJ2-2, with D perhaps TRBD1 (5 bases). CDR3 length: 14 residues. V lost 3 bases, J lost 8 bases, and 13 bases lay in between. CDR3 sequence reads: CASSFSGAGGELFF. The CDR3 nucleotides read TGTGCCAGCAGTTTTTCTGGGGCAGGGGGGGAGCTGTTTTTT.

This clonotype occurred many times. The CDR3 loop reads CASSALYQETQYF. The CDR3 nucleotides read TGTGCCAGTTCGGCCCTGTACCAAGAGACCCAGTACTTC. The chain carries TRBV19 and TRBJ2-5; D is ambiguous. The CDR3 consists of 13 residues. Deletions cut 8 bases from V and 0 bases from J, with 10 bases between. CDR1 and CDR2 (germline): LNHDA, SQIVND (reference sequence). Full variable domain (rest looked up from reference TRBV19 and TRBJ2-5): DGGITQSPKYLFRKEGQNVTLSCEQNLNHDAMYWYRQDPGQGLRLIYYSQIVNDFQKGDIAEGYSVSREKKESFPLTVTSAQKNPTAFYLCASSALYQETQYFGPGTRLLVL.

This clonotype has ten or more counts. The V call is TRBV6-6, the J call TRBJ2-7, with 8 positions matching TRBD1. Germline V CDR1 and CDR2: MNHNY, SVGAGI (reference sequence). This CDR3 spans 14 amino acids. V shed 7 bases, J shed 5 bases, and the junction held 10 bases outside the gene matches. CDR3 protein: CASTSDRARDEQYF. The CDR3 nucleotides read TGTGCCAGCACCTCGGACAGGGCTCGGGACGAGCAGTACTTC.

This clonotype was recorded many times. The chain recombines TRBV6-6 with TRBJ2-4; D gene uncertain. The CDR3 spans 11 residues. The V gene lost 2 bases and the J gene lost 8 bases, with 4 bases spanning the gap. Per germline, CDR1 MNHNY and CDR2 SVGAGI (reference sequence). CDR3 region: CASSYIDIQYF. CDR3 DNA sequence: TGTGCCAGCAGTTACATTGACATTCAGTACTTC.